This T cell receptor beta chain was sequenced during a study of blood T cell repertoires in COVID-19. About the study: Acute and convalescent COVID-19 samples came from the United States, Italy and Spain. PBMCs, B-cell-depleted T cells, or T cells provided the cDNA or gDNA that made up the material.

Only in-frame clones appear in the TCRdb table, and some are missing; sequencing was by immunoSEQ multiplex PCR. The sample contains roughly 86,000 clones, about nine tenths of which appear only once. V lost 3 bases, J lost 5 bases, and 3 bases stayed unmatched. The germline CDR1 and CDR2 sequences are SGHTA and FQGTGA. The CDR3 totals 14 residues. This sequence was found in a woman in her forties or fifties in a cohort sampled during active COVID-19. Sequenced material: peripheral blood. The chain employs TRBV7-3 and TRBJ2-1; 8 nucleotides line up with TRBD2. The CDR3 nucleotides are TGTGCCAGCAGCTTGATGCGGGGGGACAATGAGCAGTTCTTC. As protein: CASSLMRGDNEQFF.